This entry features one T cell receptor beta chain sequence. The sample originates from a study of blood T cell repertoires in COVID-19. Looking at the study overall: The origin of the acute and convalescent COVID-19 samples was the United States, Italy and Spain. The cDNA or gDNA used as material had been derived from T cells, B-cell-depleted T cells, or PBMCs.

The protocol was immunoSEQ multiplex PCR, while the TCRdb copy is restricted to in-frame clones and leaves out a portion. The data contain a few hundred thousand clones, around 88% of them singletons. V dropped 3 bases and J dropped 9 bases, with 9 bases sitting between them. Germline V gene sequence: CDR1 LNHDA, CDR2 SQIVND (reference sequence). The CDR3 has 12 residues. Sequences were obtained from peripheral blood. This receptor was identified in a woman aged 45-60 years with acute or convalescent COVID-19. The rearrangement joins TRBV19 to TRBJ1-5, with a tentative D call TRBD1 (5 bases). The CDR3 nucleotides are TGTGCCAGTAGTATCGGGGGGTCGCCCCAGCATTTT. This codes for CASSIGGSPQHF.